This T cell receptor beta chain came from a study of blood T cell repertoires in COVID-19. At the level of the study: Acute and convalescent COVID-19 specimens originated in the United States, Italy and Spain.

Individuals drawn from about two dozen US areas were about 18 to 95 years old. Generated by immunoSEQ multiplex PCR, the TCRdb table keeps only in-frame clones and is missing some. The sample has 150,000 to 250,000 clones; roughly 84% are singletons. V was trimmed by 4 bases and J by 2 bases, leaving 8 bases between them. Germline CDR1 reads KGHSH; CDR2 reads LQKENI. The length of the CDR3 is 13 residues. The J gene is TRBJ2-5, the V gene TRBV18, with a possible D match to TRBD1 (6 bases). The sequencing input was PBMCs or T cells enriched from blood (not recorded which). The receptor's source is a middle-aged man who had recovered from COVID-19. The CDR3 is CASSLGTQETQYF. The CDR3 DNA is TGTGCCAGCTCACTGGGGACACAAGAGACCCAGTACTTC.